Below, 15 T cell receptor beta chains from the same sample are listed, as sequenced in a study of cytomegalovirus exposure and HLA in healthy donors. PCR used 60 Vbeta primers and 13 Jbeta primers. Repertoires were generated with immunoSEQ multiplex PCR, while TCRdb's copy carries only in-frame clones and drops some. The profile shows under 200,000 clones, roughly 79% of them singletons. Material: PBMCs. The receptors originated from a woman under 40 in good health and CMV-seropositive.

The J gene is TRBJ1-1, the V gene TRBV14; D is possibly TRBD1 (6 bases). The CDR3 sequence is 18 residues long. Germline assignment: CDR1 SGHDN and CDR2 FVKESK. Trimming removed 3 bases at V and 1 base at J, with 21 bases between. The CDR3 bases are TGTGCCAGCAGCCATTCATCATTACAGGGTTGGGAGAACACTGAAGCTTTCTTT. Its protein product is CASSHSSLQGWENTEAFF.

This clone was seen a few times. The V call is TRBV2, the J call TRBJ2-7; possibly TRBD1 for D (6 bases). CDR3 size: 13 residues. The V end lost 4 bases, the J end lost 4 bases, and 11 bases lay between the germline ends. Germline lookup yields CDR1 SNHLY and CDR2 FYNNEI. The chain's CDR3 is CASSALGAYEQYF. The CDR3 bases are TGTGCCAGCAGTGCCTTGGGGGCTTACGAGCAGTACTTC.

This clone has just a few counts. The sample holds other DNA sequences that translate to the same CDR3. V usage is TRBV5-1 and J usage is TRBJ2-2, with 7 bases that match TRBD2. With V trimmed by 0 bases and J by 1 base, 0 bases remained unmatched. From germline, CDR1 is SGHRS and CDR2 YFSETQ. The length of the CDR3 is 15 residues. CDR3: CASSLAGGNTGELFF. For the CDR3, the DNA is TGCGCCAGCAGCTTGGCGGGGGGGAACACCGGGGAGCTGTTTTTT.

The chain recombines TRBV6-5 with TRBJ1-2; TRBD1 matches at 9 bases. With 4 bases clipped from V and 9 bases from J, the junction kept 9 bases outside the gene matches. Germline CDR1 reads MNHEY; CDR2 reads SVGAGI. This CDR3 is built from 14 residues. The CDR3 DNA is TGTGCCAGCAGTTTTCGGGGACAGGGTTTTCGCTACACCTTC. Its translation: CASSFRGQGFRYTF.

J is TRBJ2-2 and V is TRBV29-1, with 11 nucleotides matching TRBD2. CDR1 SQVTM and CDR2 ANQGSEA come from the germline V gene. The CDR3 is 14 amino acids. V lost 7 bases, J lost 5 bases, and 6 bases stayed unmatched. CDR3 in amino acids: CSAMTSGATGELFF. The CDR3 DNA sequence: TGCAGCGCCATGACTAGCGGGGCGACCGGGGAGCTGTTTTTT.

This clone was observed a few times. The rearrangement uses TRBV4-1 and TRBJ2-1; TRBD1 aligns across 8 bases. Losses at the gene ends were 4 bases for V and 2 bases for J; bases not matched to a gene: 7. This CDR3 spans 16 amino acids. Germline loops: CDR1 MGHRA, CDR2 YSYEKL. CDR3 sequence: CASSLPQGAAYNEQFF. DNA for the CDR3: TGCGCCAGCAGCCTACCCCAGGGGGCCGCCTACAATGAGCAGTTCTTC.

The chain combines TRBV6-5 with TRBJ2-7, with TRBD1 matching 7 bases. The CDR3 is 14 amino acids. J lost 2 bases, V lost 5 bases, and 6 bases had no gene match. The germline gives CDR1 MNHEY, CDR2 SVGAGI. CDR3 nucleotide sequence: TGTGCCAGCAGTGAGTCGGGACAGACCTACGAGCAGTACTTC. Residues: CASSESGQTYEQYF.

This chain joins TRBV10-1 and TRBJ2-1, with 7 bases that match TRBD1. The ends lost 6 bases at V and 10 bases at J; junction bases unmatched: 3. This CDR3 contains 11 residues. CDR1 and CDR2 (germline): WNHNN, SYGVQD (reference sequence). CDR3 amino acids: CASSDREEQFF. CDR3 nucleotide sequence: TGCGCCAGCAGCGACAGGGAAGAGCAGTTCTTC.

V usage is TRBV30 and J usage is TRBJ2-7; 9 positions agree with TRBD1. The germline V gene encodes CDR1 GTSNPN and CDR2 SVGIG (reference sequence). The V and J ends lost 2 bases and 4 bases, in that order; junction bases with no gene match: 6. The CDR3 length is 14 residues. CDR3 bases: TGTGCCTGGAGTCGGTCACAGGGGGCGTACGAGCAGTACTTC. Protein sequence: CAWSRSQGAYEQYF. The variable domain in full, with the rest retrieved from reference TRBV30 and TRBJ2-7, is SQTIHQWPATLVQPVGSPLSLECTVEGTSNPNLYWYRQAAGRGLQLLFYSVGIGQISSEVPQNLSASRPQDRQFILSSKKLLLSDSGFYLCAWSRSQGAYEQYFGPGTRLTVT.

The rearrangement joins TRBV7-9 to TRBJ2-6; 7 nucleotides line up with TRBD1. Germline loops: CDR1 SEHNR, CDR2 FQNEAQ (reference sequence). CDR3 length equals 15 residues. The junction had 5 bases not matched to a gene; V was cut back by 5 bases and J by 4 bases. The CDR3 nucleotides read TGTGCCAGCAGCATACAGGGGTTGGGGGCCAACGTCCTGACTTTC. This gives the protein CASSIQGLGANVLTF.

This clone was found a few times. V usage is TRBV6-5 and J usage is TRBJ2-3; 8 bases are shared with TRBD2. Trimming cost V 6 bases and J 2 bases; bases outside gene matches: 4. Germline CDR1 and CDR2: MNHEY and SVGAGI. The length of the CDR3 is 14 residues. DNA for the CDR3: TGTGCCAGCAGCCAAGCGGGAGTCACAGATACGCAGTATTTT. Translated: CASSQAGVTDTQYF.

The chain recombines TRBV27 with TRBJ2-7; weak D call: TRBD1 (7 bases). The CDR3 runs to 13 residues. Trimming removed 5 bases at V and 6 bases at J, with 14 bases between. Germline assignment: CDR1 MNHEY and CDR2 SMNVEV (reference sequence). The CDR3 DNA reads TGTGCCAGCAGTAGCCGACAGGGAGGCGAGCAGTACTTC. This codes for CASSSRQGGEQYF.

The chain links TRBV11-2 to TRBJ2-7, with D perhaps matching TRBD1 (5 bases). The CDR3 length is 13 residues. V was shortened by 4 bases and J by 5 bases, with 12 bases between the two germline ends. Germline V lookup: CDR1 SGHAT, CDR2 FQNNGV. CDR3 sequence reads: CASSSDSPDEQYF. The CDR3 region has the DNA TGTGCCAGCAGCTCCGACAGTCCCGACGAGCAGTACTTC.

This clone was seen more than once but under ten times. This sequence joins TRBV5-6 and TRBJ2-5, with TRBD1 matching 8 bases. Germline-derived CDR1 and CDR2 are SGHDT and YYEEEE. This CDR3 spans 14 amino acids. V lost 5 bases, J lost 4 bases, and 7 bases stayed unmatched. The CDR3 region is CASSQGTGGETQYF. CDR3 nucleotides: TGTGCCAGCAGTCAAGGGACAGGCGGAGAGACCCAGTACTTC. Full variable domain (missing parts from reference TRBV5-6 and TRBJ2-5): DAGVTQSPTHLIKTRGQQVTLRCSPKSGHDTVSWYQQALGQGPQFIFQYYEEEERQRGNFPDRFSGHQFPNYSSELNVNALLLGDSALYLCASSQGTGGETQYFGPGTRLLVL.

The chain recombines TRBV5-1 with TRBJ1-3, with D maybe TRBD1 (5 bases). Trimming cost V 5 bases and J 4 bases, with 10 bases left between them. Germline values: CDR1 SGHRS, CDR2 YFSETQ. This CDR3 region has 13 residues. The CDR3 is CASSQGIGNTIYF. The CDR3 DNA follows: TGCGCCAGCAGTCAGGGAATCGGAAACACCATATATTTT.